One and the same sample provided the 3 T cell receptor beta chains below, sequenced in a study of T and B cells in COVID-19 patients. Each TRB amplification used roughly 250-550 ng of genomic DNA from blood. BIOMED2 TRB-A/B primer pools were used in multiplex TRB PCR. MiXCR, applied by TCRdb to the multiplex PCR reads, yields one record per CDR3 protein. The sample contains approximately 6,000 distinct CDR3 sequences, roughly 30% of which appear only once. The sample comprised blood. These receptors came from a human donor with active COVID-19.

The chain has TRBV5-1 and TRBJ2-2; 8 bases line up with TRBD1. The germline CDR1 and CDR2 sequences are SGHRS and YFSETQ. V lost 4 bases and J lost 1; bases outside the gene matches: 3. This CDR3 spans 15 amino acids. CDR3 nucleotides: TGCGCCAGCAGCCCAGGACAGGGGAACACCGGGGAGCTGTTTTTT. This translates into CASSPGQGNTGELFF.

A remark on this clonotype: Compared with germline, one end of the junction differs, possibly owing to a read error. The V and J genes are TRBV4-3 and TRBJ1-6, with no clear D. Germline V gene data show CDR1 as LGHNA and CDR2 as YSLEER. There are 14 residues in the CDR3. CDR3 protein: CASSPWTDNSPLHF. Here the CDR3 DNA reads TGTGCCAGCAGCCCCTGGACGGATAATTCACCCCTCCACTTT.

This clonotype ranks as medium-sized. This chain connects TRBV6-1 to TRBJ2-5; 7 positions match TRBD1. After removal of 5 bases from V and 2 bases from J, the junction contained 8 bases not matched to a gene. CDR1 is MNHNS, CDR2 SASEGT, per germline. The CDR3 is 15 residues long. CDR3 protein: CASSLTRDRQETQYF. Here the CDR3 DNA reads TGTGCCAGCAGTTTAACCCGGGACAGACAAGAGACCCAGTACTTC.